The rows below give T cell receptor beta chains drawn from one sample of a study of blood T cell repertoires in COVID-19. Measured with immunoSEQ multiplex PCR; TCRdb has only the in-frame clones, and not every one. Among 150,000 to 200,000 clones listed, roughly 80% were seen once. Sequencing was performed on peripheral blood. The receptors derive from a woman under 40 with acute or convalescent COVID-19. Both conserved end residues are part of each CDR3. D genes are given only for firm matches. Size is stated for part of the rows, as once, few or many counts, or as a class when the clone is expanded.

clone_size: NA
d_call: NA
v_call: TRBV4-2
j_call: TRBJ1-5
cdr3_nt: TGTGCCAGCAGCCAAGCGGGACAAAGCAATCAGCCCCAGCATTTT
cdr3_aa: CASSQAGQSNQPQHF

clone_size: NA
d_call: TRBD1
v_call: TRBV9
j_call: TRBJ1-1
cdr3_nt: TGTGCCAGCAGCGAACAACAGGGGCCACTCCTTGGGGCTTTCTTT
cdr3_aa: CASSEQQGPLLGAFF

clone_size: NA
d_call: TRBD1
v_call: TRBV6-6
j_call: TRBJ1-2
cdr3_nt: TGTGCCAGCAGTTACTCGGACAGGAGGTATTATGACTACACCTTC
cdr3_aa: CASSYSDRRYYDYTF

clone_size: NA
d_call: NA
v_call: TRBV3-1/TRBV3-2
j_call: TRBJ2-3
cdr3_nt: TGTGCCAGCAGCCAGGCACAGACGGCCACAGATACGCAGTATTTT
cdr3_aa: CASSQAQTATDTQYF

clone_size: NA
d_call: NA
v_call: TRBV7-9
j_call: TRBJ1-5
cdr3_nt: TGTGCCAGCAGCCCCGACGCGGGGTGGGGTCAGCCCCAGCATTTT
cdr3_aa: CASSPDAGWGQPQHF

clone_size: once
d_call: NA
v_call: TRBV7-6
j_call: TRBJ2-3
cdr3_nt: TGTGCCAGCAGCCAGCAGGGGTGGGGGAACACAGATACGCAGTATTTT
cdr3_aa: CASSQQGWGNTDTQYF

clone_size: NA
d_call: NA
v_call: TRBV2
j_call: TRBJ1-2
cdr3_nt: TGTGCCAGCACTCTACGGGTGGAGGGGTATGGCTACACCTTC
cdr3_aa: CASTLRVEGYGYTF

clone_size: NA
d_call: NA
v_call: TRBV28
j_call: TRBJ1-2
cdr3_nt: TGTGCCAGCAGTTTATGGGGGGACACCGGCTATGGCTACACCTTC
cdr3_aa: CASSLWGDTGYGYTF

clone_size: NA
d_call: NA
v_call: TRBV9
j_call: TRBJ1-1
cdr3_nt: TGTGCCAGCAGCGGGGCGGTGGGAGACGTTGAAGCTTTCTTT
cdr3_aa: CASSGAVGDVEAFF

clone_size: NA
d_call: TRBD1
v_call: TRBV19
j_call: TRBJ2-3
cdr3_nt: TGTGCCAGTAGTGCGGGACAGGGCTACAGTGATACGCAGTATTTT
cdr3_aa: CASSAGQGYSDTQYF

clone_size: NA
d_call: NA
v_call: TRBV30
j_call: TRBJ2-2
cdr3_nt: TGTGCCTGGAGTGGGACTACAAACACCGGGGAGCTGTTTTTT
cdr3_aa: CAWSGTTNTGELFF

clone_size: NA
d_call: TRBD2
v_call: TRBV5-1
j_call: TRBJ2-1
cdr3_nt: TGCGCCAGCAGCTTTGCAACCGGGACTAGCGGGAGGAATGAGCAGTTCTTC
cdr3_aa: CASSFATGTSGRNEQFF

clone_size: NA
d_call: TRBD1
v_call: TRBV30
j_call: TRBJ1-1
cdr3_nt: TGTGCCTGGAGTTCAGGGGGGGAAGCTTTCTTT
cdr3_aa: CAWSSGGEAFF

clone_size: NA
d_call: NA
v_call: TRBV2
j_call: TRBJ2-7
cdr3_nt: TGTGCCAGCAGTATGACTACCGCGGGAAGCGAGCAGTACTTC
cdr3_aa: CASSMTTAGSEQYF

clone_size: NA
d_call: NA
v_call: TRBV20-1
j_call: TRBJ2-1
cdr3_nt: TGCAGTGCTAGTGGCCCCTTGGGGCTGAAAGTGCAGTTCTTC
cdr3_aa: CSASGPLGLKVQFF

clone_size: NA
d_call: TRBD2
v_call: TRBV7-8
j_call: TRBJ2-5
cdr3_nt: TGTGCCAGCAGCTTAGCTTGGGCCGGGGAGGGACGCGGGGAGACCCAGTACTTC
cdr3_aa: CASSLAWAGEGRGETQYF

clone_size: NA
d_call: NA
v_call: TRBV4-1
j_call: TRBJ2-3
cdr3_nt: TGCGCCAGCAGCCAAGATCATGGAGGGGTCGATACGCAGTATTTT
cdr3_aa: CASSQDHGGVDTQYF

clone_size: NA
d_call: NA
v_call: TRBV27
j_call: TRBJ1-6
cdr3_nt: TGTGCCAGCAGTTCCGACATCTCCTATAATTCACCCCTCCACTTT
cdr3_aa: CASSSDISYNSPLHF

clone_size: NA
d_call: TRBD2
v_call: TRBV5-3
j_call: TRBJ2-1
cdr3_nt: TGTGCCAGAAGCTTGGGGCTAGCGGGAGATTGGACTGAGCAGTTCTTC
cdr3_aa: CARSLGLAGDWTEQFF

clone_size: NA
d_call: NA
v_call: TRBV5-3
j_call: TRBJ2-2
cdr3_nt: TGTGCCAGAAGCTTGGAAAGACCCCGGGGGAGGGGGGAGCTGTTTTTT
cdr3_aa: CARSLERPRGRGELFF

clone_size: NA
d_call: TRBD1
v_call: TRBV10-3
j_call: TRBJ2-3
cdr3_nt: TGTGCCATCACCCCGGGACAGGGCGGCACAGATACGCAGTATTTT
cdr3_aa: CAITPGQGGTDTQYF

clone_size: NA
d_call: NA
v_call: TRBV5-5
j_call: TRBJ1-2
cdr3_nt: TGTGCCAGCAGCTTGGGGACAATTCCCGGCTACACCTTC
cdr3_aa: CASSLGTIPGYTF

clone_size: few
d_call: NA
v_call: TRBV29-1
j_call: TRBJ2-5
cdr3_nt: TGCAGCGCACAGAGGGTCCAAGAGACCCAGTACTTC
cdr3_aa: CSAQRVQETQYF

clone_size: once
d_call: NA
v_call: TRBV7-2
j_call: TRBJ1-2
cdr3_nt: TGTGCCAGCAGCTTACAGGGGTTCCGGGCTGGCTACACCTTC
cdr3_aa: CASSLQGFRAGYTF

clone_size: few
d_call: NA
v_call: TRBV5-1
j_call: TRBJ1-1
cdr3_nt: TGCGCCAGCAGCTTGTTGTCAGGCCCGGCCACTGAAGCTTTCTTT
cdr3_aa: CASSLLSGPATEAFF

clone_size: NA
d_call: TRBD2
v_call: TRBV9
j_call: TRBJ2-2
cdr3_nt: TGTGCCAGCAGCGAACTAGCGGGGATCGTCGGCGGGGAGCTGTTTTTT
cdr3_aa: CASSELAGIVGGELFF

clone_size: NA
d_call: NA
v_call: TRBV6-2/TRBV6-3
j_call: TRBJ1-2
cdr3_nt: TGTGCCAGCAGTTTCGACAGGCGACGCCCTTATGGCTACACCTTC
cdr3_aa: CASSFDRRRPYGYTF

clone_size: once
d_call: NA
v_call: TRBV14
j_call: TRBJ1-2
cdr3_nt: TGTGCCAGCAGCGCAGGGACTTTCGGCTACACCTTC
cdr3_aa: CASSAGTFGYTF

clone_size: NA
d_call: NA
v_call: TRBV2
j_call: TRBJ1-2
cdr3_nt: TGTGCCGGAACTATGACAGTCTATGGCTACACCTTC
cdr3_aa: CAGTMTVYGYTF

clone_size: NA
d_call: TRBD1
v_call: TRBV15
j_call: TRBJ1-1
cdr3_nt: TGTGCCACCAGCGGACTCGTCAGGGGGCTTACTGAAGCTTTCTTT
cdr3_aa: CATSGLVRGLTEAFF

clone_size: once
d_call: NA
v_call: TRBV5-1
j_call: TRBJ1-5
cdr3_nt: TGCGCCAGCAGCTTGGAGCCGGATCAGCCCCAGCATTTT
cdr3_aa: CASSLEPDQPQHF

clone_size: NA
d_call: NA
v_call: TRBV28
j_call: TRBJ1-2
cdr3_nt: TGTGCCAGCTCCCGAAAGGCTTGGAGTGGCTACACCTTC
cdr3_aa: CASSRKAWSGYTF

clone_size: NA
d_call: NA
v_call: TRBV19
j_call: TRBJ2-3
cdr3_nt: TGTGCCAGTAGTATCACGGGTAGAACAGATACGCAGTATTTT
cdr3_aa: CASSITGRTDTQYF

clone_size: NA
d_call: TRBD1
v_call: TRBV27
j_call: TRBJ1-5
cdr3_nt: TGTGCCAGCAGTTTACTGGGGACAGGTAGCAATCAGCCCCAGCATTTT
cdr3_aa: CASSLLGTGSNQPQHF

clone_size: NA
d_call: TRBD1
v_call: TRBV29-1
j_call: TRBJ1-4
cdr3_nt: TGCAGCGTTGGACAGGGAATAGGAAAACTGTTTTTT
cdr3_aa: CSVGQGIGKLFF

clone_size: NA
d_call: NA
v_call: TRBV15
j_call: TRBJ1-1
cdr3_nt: TGTGCCACCAGCAGAGATTGGGCAGGGGAATCTGAAGCTTTCTTT
cdr3_aa: CATSRDWAGESEAFF

clone_size: NA
d_call: NA
v_call: TRBV2
j_call: TRBJ2-3
cdr3_nt: TGTGCCAGCAGTGAATTTGGAGTTAGCACAGATACGCAGTATTTT
cdr3_aa: CASSEFGVSTDTQYF

clone_size: once
d_call: NA
v_call: TRBV18
j_call: TRBJ1-1
cdr3_nt: TGTGCCAGCTCACCTTTTCGCGCAGGGATGAACACTGAAGCTTTCTTT
cdr3_aa: CASSPFRAGMNTEAFF

clone_size: NA
d_call: TRBD2
v_call: TRBV7-9
j_call: TRBJ2-3
cdr3_nt: TGTGCCAGCAGCTTCGGACTAGCAATGGCAGATACGCAGTATTTT
cdr3_aa: CASSFGLAMADTQYF

clone_size: NA
d_call: TRBD2
v_call: TRBV5-1
j_call: TRBJ2-2
cdr3_nt: TGCGCCAGCAGCTTGTCTTTAGCGGGAGCCGTGACCGGGGAGCTGTTTTTT
cdr3_aa: CASSLSLAGAVTGELFF

clone_size: NA
d_call: NA
v_call: TRBV7-9
j_call: TRBJ1-1
cdr3_nt: TGTGCCAGCAGCTTAGGCGGGACACCGGGAGGGGCTTTCTTT
cdr3_aa: CASSLGGTPGGAFF

clone_size: medium-sized
d_call: TRBD1
v_call: TRBV3-1/TRBV3-2
j_call: TRBJ1-1
cdr3_nt: TGTGCCAGCAGCCAGAGGGACAGGGTCACTGAAGCTTTCTTT
cdr3_aa: CASSQRDRVTEAFF

clone_size: NA
d_call: NA
v_call: TRBV18
j_call: TRBJ2-1
cdr3_nt: TGTGCCAGCTCACGGGGGGTGTCGGGCAATGAGCAGTTCTTC
cdr3_aa: CASSRGVSGNEQFF